Each of the 14 T cell receptor beta chains below was sequenced from the same sample in a study of CXCR3-negative and CXCR3-positive naive CD8 T cells (dated 2019 in TCRdb). Sequencing used a NextSeq 550. The Human TCR Profiling Kit (MiLaboratory) was used to prepare UMI-labeled 5' RACE TRB cDNA libraries. TCRdb reprocessed the reads and provides one entry for every CDR3 protein sequence; no DNA is given. The table for this sample records tens of thousands of distinct CDR3 sequences. 10% to 13% of the sample rests with the top ten. The material sequenced was memory CD8+ T cells from blood. This specimen's cell subset or site label, per the study, means: conventional CD8+ memory T cells (TMEM), sorted as controls. The receptors originated from a human donor in good health. Some clones in this sample may be carry-over from other donors' samples.

V gene TRBV28 combines with J gene TRBJ2-7; TCRdb gives TRBD1 as the D gene, but with no DNA this cannot be confirmed. This CDR3 has 17 amino acids. Germline CDR1 MDHEN, CDR2 SYDVKM. This CDR3 is CASSPILRLGVNYEQYF.

This chain uses TRBV6-1 with TRBJ2-7. Germline V gene data show CDR1 as MNHNS and CDR2 as SASEGT. The CDR3 is made up of 14 amino acids. The chain's CDR3 is CASSDSGNSYEQYF.

The rearrangement joins TRBV29-1 to TRBJ1-2. The V gene's germline CDR1 is SQVTM and CDR2 ANQGSEA. The CDR3 covers 18 residues. The CDR3 here is CSVAGARGGPATNYGYTF.

This rearrangement joins TRBV29-1 to TRBJ1-1; TCRdb reports TRBD1, a call that lacks DNA to check it against. This CDR3 comprises 14 residues. Germline V CDR1 and CDR2: SQVTM, ANQGSEA. CDR3 protein: CSGQPGQGESEAFF.

This sequence joins TRBV14 and TRBJ1-2; no DNA is available, so the TRBD1 call from TCRdb remains unchecked. This CDR3 spans 17 amino acids. From germline, CDR1 is SGHDN and CDR2 FVKESK. The CDR3 loop is CASSQDLNPGGNYGYTF.

V gene TRBV7-9 combines with J gene TRBJ2-5; the D call of TRBD1 rests on TCRdb alone, since no DNA is present to check it. Germline V gene data show CDR1 as SEHNR and CDR2 as FQNEAQ (reference sequence). The CDR3 totals 16 residues. The CDR3 region is CASSRQAGEHSQTQYF.

The rearrangement links TRBV25-1 to TRBJ2-3; TCRdb names TRBD2, which stays unverified in the absence of DNA. Germline loops: CDR1 MGHDK, CDR2 SYGVNS. This CDR3 is 15 amino acids long. The CDR3 region is CASSPSGGSTDTQYF. The whole variable domain, remainder taken from reference TRBV25-1 and TRBJ2-3, is EADIYQTPRYLVIGTGKKITLECSQTMGHDKMYWYQQDPGMELHLIHYSYGVNSTEKGDLSSESTVSRIRTEHFPLTLESARPSHTSQYLCASSPSGGSTDTQYFGPGTRLTVL.

J is TRBJ1-1 and V is TRBV6-6. Germline assignment: CDR1 MNHNY and CDR2 SVGAGI (reference sequence). The CDR3 runs 14 residues. CDR3 residues: CASSYGRMNTEAFF.

The J gene is TRBJ2-2, the V gene TRBV15; the D call of TRBD2 rests on TCRdb alone, since no DNA is present to check it. Germline values: CDR1 LNHNV, CDR2 YYDKDF (reference sequence). This CDR3 is built from 15 residues. The chain's CDR3 is CATSRDGPEAGELFF.

CDR3 in amino acids: CASSYYQDSTGELFF. The chain joins TRBV6-5 to TRBJ2-2. Germline V lookup: CDR1 MNHEY, CDR2 SVGAGI. The CDR3 is 15 amino acids.

The chain carries TRBV28 and TRBJ2-4; TCRdb returns TRBD1, unconfirmable since there is no DNA. CDR1 is MDHEN, CDR2 SYDVKM, per germline. The CDR3 is 14 amino acids. Here the CDR3 reads CASSSTPDLNIQYF. Full variable domain (outside the CDR3, taken from reference TRBV28 and TRBJ2-4): DVKVTQSSRYLVKRTGEKVFLECVQDMDHENMFWYRQDPGLGLRLIYFSYDVKMKEKGDIPEGYSVSREKKERFSLILESASTNQTSMYLCASSSTPDLNIQYFGAGTRLSVL.

The chain carries TRBV6-6 and TRBJ1-2; TCRdb picks TRBD1, but there is no DNA to check that call. The germline CDR1 and CDR2 sequences are MNHNY and SVGAGI (reference sequence). This CDR3 comprises 15 residues. The CDR3 loop is CASSYLGRGNYGYTF.

This clonotype is called medium-sized based on its frequency. The J gene is TRBJ1-4, the V gene TRBV23-1; TCRdb's D call of TRBD1 is untestable without DNA. TRBV23-1 is treated as an ORF (open reading frame) with a function not yet certain. CDR3 length equals 17 residues. CDR3 loop: CASSRWPLGRKNEKLFF.

This chain connects TRBV6-5 to TRBJ2-7; there is no DNA to check the TCRdb D call of TRBD2. This CDR3 has 16 residues. Looked up from germline, CDR1 is MNHEY and CDR2 is SVGAGI. The CDR3 sequence: CASSYSKIAGGLEQYF.